A selection of T cell receptor beta chains follows, all from one sample in a study of CD8+CD57+ T cells in acquired aplastic anemia. Using its own MiXCR run on the reads, TCRdb lists one record per CDR3 protein. The sample comprises roughly 420,000 distinct CDR3 sequences, around 68% of which are singletons, and around 4% rests with the top ten. Sample: sorted CD4+, CD8+, or CD8+CD57+ T cells (not recorded which) from PBMCs. The receptor set was obtained from a human donor in good health, serving as a control. Each CDR3 is given with its conserved first and last residue. D genes are given only for firm matches. Clone size appears in some rows only: once, few, many, or a class for an expanded clone.

>NA|few|TRBV15|TRBJ1-1
CATSREGGFTEAFF
TGTGCCACCAGCAGAGAGGGGGGGTTCACTGAAGCTTTCTTT
>NA|NA|TRBV2|TRBJ2-7
CASSVGPVGDTYEQYF
TGTGCCAGCAGCGTAGGGCCGGTAGGGGACACCTACGAGCAGTACTTC
>NA|NA|TRBV12-3/TRBV12-4|TRBJ1-5
CASTIQGGDQPQHF
TGTGCCAGCACTATCCAGGGAGGGGATCAGCCCCAGCATTTT
>TRBD1|NA|TRBV7-3|TRBJ1-2
CASTDSRFRGGDEYGYTF
TGTGCCAGCACCGACTCGCGATTCCGAGGGGGCGACGAGTATGGCTACACCTTC
>TRBD2|NA|TRBV9|TRBJ2-2
CASSLREGLSPGELFF
TGTGCCAGCAGCCTGAGAGAGGGACTAAGCCCCGGGGAGCTGTTTTTT
>NA|few|TRBV7-2|TRBJ1-1
CASSPSFGEAFF
TGTGCCAGCAGCCCGTCTTTTGGGGAAGCTTTCTTT
>NA|NA|TRBV29-1|TRBJ1-1
CSVAGNMNTEAFF
TGCAGCGTTGCGGGGAATATGAACACTGAAGCTTTCTTT
>NA|NA|TRBV30|TRBJ2-5
CAWGSGRSIAETQYF
TGTGCCTGGGGTAGTGGGAGGAGCATAGCGGAGACCCAGTACTTC
>TRBD2|few|TRBV29-1|TRBJ2-7
CSVTGTSGGASYEQYF
TGCAGCGTTACCGGGACTAGCGGGGGGGCCTCCTACGAGCAGTACTTC
>NA|few|TRBV2|TRBJ1-2
CASSEYRTYGYTF
TGTGCCAGCAGTGAATACAGGACCTATGGCTACACCTTC
>NA|once|TRBV29-1|TRBJ1-4
CSVSGRQAYNELFF
TGCAGTGTTAGTGGTCGACAGGCGTACAATGAGCTGTTTTTT
>NA|NA|TRBV20-1|TRBJ1-2
CSARMSGDTIHGYTF
TGCAGTGCTAGGATGTCTGGAGACACGATTCATGGCTACACCTTC
>NA|NA|TRBV9|TRBJ2-7
CASSARGPKYEQYF
TGTGCCAGCAGCGCAAGAGGGCCCAAATACGAGCAGTACTTC
>NA|NA|TRBV2|TRBJ1-6
CAISPRVSYPLHF
TGTGCCATCAGCCCCCGGGTCTCGTACCCCCTCCACTTT
>NA|NA|TRBV12-3/TRBV12-4|TRBJ2-2
CAVRQDRNTGELFF
TGTGCCGTCCGCCAGGACAGGAACACCGGGGAGCTGTTTTTT
>TRBD2|NA|TRBV5-4|TRBJ2-4
CASSLDGLAGVAKNIQYF
TGTGCCAGCAGCTTGGATGGACTAGCGGGGGTAGCCAAAAACATTCAGTACTTC
>NA|NA|TRBV19|TRBJ1-5
CASSPSSREGQPKHF
TGTGCCAGTAGTCCCTCGAGCAGGGAAGGCCAGCCCAAGCATTTT
>NA|NA|TRBV5-1|TRBJ2-7
CASSLDMTGDYEQYF
TGTGCCAGCAGCTTAGACATGACCGGGGACTACGAGCAGTACTTC
>TRBD2|NA|TRBV7-2|TRBJ2-5
CASSREGGSTGELQYF
TGTGCCAGCAGCCGGGAGGGTGGTAGCACCGGGGAGCTCCAGTACTTC
>NA|NA|TRBV7-2|TRBJ1-6
CASSLNTNEAYFPLHF
TGTGCCAGCAGCCTCAATACAAATGAAGCTTACTTTCCCCTCCACTTT
>TRBD1|NA|TRBV7-9|TRBJ2-1
CASSYPTGDEQFF
TGTGCCAGCAGCTACCCAACAGGGGATGAGCAGTTCTTC
>TRBD2|many|TRBV6-1|TRBJ2-3
CASSEAYDSGGTDTQYF
TGTGCCAGCAGTGAGGCCTACGACAGCGGGGGCACAGATACGCAGTATTTT
>NA|NA|TRBV12-3/TRBV12-4|TRBJ2-7
CASSLATYSYEQYF
TGTGCCAGCAGTTTAGCTACATACTCCTACGAGCAGTACTTC
>NA|NA|TRBV7-2|TRBJ1-4
CASSASGGTSYVQF
TGTGCCAGCAGCGCCAGCGGGGGTACCTCCTACGTGCAGTTT
>TRBD2|NA|TRBV15|TRBJ2-3
CATSGTSGGADTQYF
TGCGCCACCAGCGGGACTAGCGGGGGGGCAGATACGCAGTATTTT
>NA|NA|TRBV7-3|TRBJ2-3
CASSWGPFSTDAHTDTQYF
TGTGCCAGCAGCTGGGGGCCGTTTAGCACAGATGCGCACACAGATACGCAGTATTTT
>NA|NA|TRBV12-3/TRBV12-4|TRBJ1-5
CASSAQGYNQPQHF
TGTGCCAGCAGTGCCCAGGGGTACAATCAGCCCCAGCATTTT
>NA|NA|TRBV9|TRBJ2-5
CASSVVVGSADTQTQYF
TGTGCCAGCAGCGTAGTCGTGGGGAGCGCAGATACGCAGACCCAGTACTTC
>NA|NA|TRBV7-3|TRBJ1-2
CASSSQAPGRYTYTF
TGTGCCAGCAGCTCTCAGGCTCCGGGGCGGTATACATATACCTTC
>NA|NA|TRBV12-1|TRBJ1-2
CASSPLERVQNGYTF
TGTGCCAGCAGCCCCTTAGAAAGGGTTCAGAATGGCTACACCTTC
>NA|NA|TRBV9|TRBJ2-5
CASSLVPKGRGEPQYF
TGTGCCAGCAGCTTAGTCCCCAAGGGGCGGGGCGAGCCCCAGTACTTC
>NA|NA|TRBV9|TRBJ1-5
CASSQEGSYNEQF
TGTGCCAGCAGCCAGGAGGGGTCCTACAACGAGCAGTTT
>TRBD2|NA|TRBV29-1|TRBJ2-1
CSVGGMGGGFNEQFF
TGCAGCGTCGGCGGTATGGGCGGGGGGTTTAATGAGCAGTTCTTC
>TRBD1|NA|TRBV25-1|TRBJ1-3
CASSARTGTNSGNTIYF
TGTGCCAGCAGTGCCAGGACAGGCACCAACTCTGGAAACACCATATATTTT
>NA|many|TRBV5-8|TRBJ1-1
CASSLRGRTEAFF
TGTGCCAGCAGCTTGCGAGGCCGGACTGAAGCTTTCTTT
>TRBD2|few|TRBV10-3|TRBJ2-1
CAIASGTSGLYEQFF
TGTGCCATCGCGTCCGGGACTAGCGGGTTGTATGAGCAGTTCTTC
>NA|many|TRBV20-1|TRBJ2-7
CSARLAGPNSYEQYF
TGCAGTGCTAGATTAGCAGGGCCTAACTCCTACGAGCAGTACTTC
>TRBD1|many|TRBV7-2|TRBJ2-7
CASSPPGQFYEQYF
TGTGCCAGCAGCCCACCGGGACAGTTCTACGAGCAGTACTTC
>TRBD2|NA|TRBV19|TRBJ2-3
CATGSGTSGTDTQYF
TGTGCCACCGGTTCCGGGACTAGCGGGACAGATACGCAGTATTTT
>TRBD2|NA|TRBV27|TRBJ2-5
CASRWGGGGAVETQYF
TGTGCCAGCAGATGGGGTGGCGGGGGGGCCGTGGAGACCCAGTACTTC
>TRBD1|NA|TRBV7-2|TRBJ2-1
CASSSGDSGPYEQQFF
TGTGCCAGCAGCTCCGGGGACAGCGGCCCCTACGAGCAGCAGTTCTTC
>NA|few|TRBV24-1|TRBJ2-7
CATSDLATRPPWEQYF
TGTGCCACCAGTGACTTGGCGACAAGGCCCCCATGGGAGCAGTACTTC
>NA|NA|TRBV9|TRBJ1-2
CASSSDTHSPDTF
TGTGCCAGCAGCTCCGACACGCATAGTCCGGACACTTTC
>TRBD2|NA|TRBV5-1|TRBJ2-6
CASKFRREGDLTF
TGCGCCAGCAAATTTCGACGGGAGGGGGACCTGACTTTC